A single sample is the source of the 26 T cell receptor beta chains below, sequenced in a study of Ad26.COV2.S vaccination and SARS-CoV-2 variants. Generated by immunoSEQ multiplex PCR, the TCRdb table keeps only in-frame clones and is missing some. The sample records 400,000 to 450,000 clones, approximately 92% being singletons. Indicated treatment: 15 to 20 received Ad26.COV2.S at low or high dose, single or two shots; several received placebo; per-sample allocation not given. Samples were taken on day 63 after the first vaccine or placebo injection. The sample here was peripheral blood, taken in a trial of Ad26.COV2.S vaccine versus placebo. The receptors shown here come from a person between 18 and 59 years old who received the Ad26.COV2.S COVID-19 vaccine or a placebo.

The chain couples TRBV4-1 to TRBJ2-7, with a tentative D call TRBD2 (6 bases). The V gene's germline CDR1 is MGHRA and CDR2 YSYEKL. The germline V and J ends were trimmed by 0 bases and 0 bases, with 9 bases remaining between them. The CDR3 totals 15 residues. The CDR3 is CASSQEGLISYEQYF. As DNA, the CDR3 is TGCGCCAGCAGCCAAGAGGGACTCATCTCCTACGAGCAGTACTTC.

The rearrangement uses TRBV10-2 and TRBJ2-1; TRBD2 aligns across 9 bases. V lost 3 bases and J lost 4; bases outside the gene matches: 4. The CDR3 sequence is 15 residues long. Looked up from germline, CDR1 is WSHSY and CDR2 is SAAADI. CDR3 sequence reads: CASSDPSGEYNEQFF. In nucleotides, the CDR3 is TGCGCCAGCAGTGACCCTAGCGGGGAATACAATGAGCAGTTCTTC.

J is TRBJ1-5 and V is TRBV27, with 9 bases identical to TRBD1. The trim removed 6 bases at V and 4 bases at J, leaving 1 base unmatched. This CDR3 comprises 13 residues. Germline V gene lookup returns CDR1 MNHEY and CDR2 SMNVEV (reference sequence). CDR3 protein: CASRDRGNQPQHF. The CDR3 bases are TGTGCCAGCAGGGACAGGGGAAATCAGCCCCAGCATTTT.

This clone has only one observation. This sequence joins TRBV7-8 and TRBJ2-7; D might be TRBD1 or TRBD2, each matching 5 bases. Germline CDR1 reads SGHVS; CDR2 reads FQNEAQ. There are 18 residues in the CDR3. Trimming left V 0 bases short and J 1 base short, with 19 bases between. The CDR3, as DNA: TGTGCCAGCAGCTTAGCCAGGGCGGGCTTTATCGGGTCCTACGAGCAGTACTTC. This gives the protein CASSLARAGFIGSYEQYF.

The chain couples TRBV5-1 to TRBJ2-1; 10 bases line up with TRBD1. The junction had 6 bases not matched to a gene; V was cut back by 4 bases and J by 11 bases. The CDR3 runs 13 residues. Germline V lookup: CDR1 SGHRS, CDR2 YFSETQ. The DNA of the CDR3 is TGCGCCAGCAGCCCCGGACAGGGGGTAAAGCAGTTCTTC. It translates to CASSPGQGVKQFF.

The chain combines TRBV3-1 (or the pseudogene TRBV3-2) with TRBJ2-7; D gene unclear. Germline lookup yields CDR1 LGHDT and CDR2 YNNKEL (reference sequence). The CDR3 is 11 residues long. V lost 5 bases to trimming and J lost 3 bases, with 5 bases between them. As DNA, the CDR3 is TGTGCCAGCAGCGTCTACTACGAGCAGTACTTC. This encodes CASSVYYEQYF.

DNA for the CDR3: TGCGCCAGCAGCAAGGGACAGACCCAAGAGACCCAGTACTTC. It is translated as CASSKGQTQETQYF. The chain joins TRBV5-1 to TRBJ2-5; 7 positions match TRBD1. The germline gives CDR1 SGHRS, CDR2 YFSETQ. The CDR3 loop spans 14 amino acids. J was trimmed by 1 base and V by 4 bases; bases with no gene match: 4.

The gene calls are TRBV2 and TRBJ2-5, with 8 positions matching TRBD2. CDR3 length: 17 residues. The V and J ends lost 4 bases and 2 bases, in that order; junction bases with no gene match: 12. Germline assignment: CDR1 SNHLY and CDR2 FYNNEI. The CDR3 sequence is CASSGEQILAVQETQYF. Here the CDR3 DNA reads TGTGCCAGCAGTGGGGAACAAATACTAGCGGTACAAGAGACCCAGTACTTC.

The chain uses TRBV30 and TRBJ1-1, with D hard to call. V dropped 0 bases and J dropped 5 bases, with 7 bases sitting between them. CDR3 length equals 12 residues. Germline V CDR1 and CDR2: GTSNPN, SVGIG (reference sequence). The CDR3 nucleotides read TGTGCCTGGAGTGTTGCGGGAACTGAAGCTTTCTTT. This translates into CAWSVAGTEAFF.

CDR3 sequence: CASSQETGGFNYYNEQFF. DNA of the CDR3: TGTGCCAGCAGCCAAGAAACGGGAGGCTTTAACTACTACAATGAGCAGTTCTTC. This rearrangement joins TRBV3-1 (or the pseudogene TRBV3-2) to TRBJ2-1, with TRBD2 matching 7 bases. Germline lookup yields CDR1 LGHDT and CDR2 YNNKEL (reference sequence). This CDR3 has 18 amino acids. Unmatched junction bases numbered 11, after V lost 0 bases and J lost 3 bases.

The count of this clone is one. The gene calls are TRBV19 and TRBJ2-1; 10 positions agree with TRBD2. The V and J ends lost 6 bases and 9 bases, in that order; junction bases with no gene match: 8. The CDR3 is 14 residues long. Germline CDR1 is LNHDA and CDR2 is SQIVND (reference sequence). CDR3 DNA sequence: TGTGCCAGTAGCCCTGGGACTAGCGTCGGTGAGCAGTTCTTC. Protein: CASSPGTSVGEQFF.

This chain's CDR3 is CASSPTLAGDNEQFF. CDR3 in DNA: TGTGCCAGCTCACCGACCCTAGCGGGAGACAATGAGCAGTTCTTC. The chain couples TRBV18 to TRBJ2-1; 10 positions match TRBD2. Germline V gene sequence: CDR1 KGHSH, CDR2 LQKENI. There are 15 residues in the CDR3. V lost 3 bases and J lost 5; bases outside the gene matches: 4.

The chain recombines TRBV7-8 with TRBJ1-1; tentative D call: TRBD1 (5 bases). This CDR3 is 15 amino acids long. V was cut by 0 bases and J by 5 bases, with 13 bases left in between. The germline CDR1 and CDR2 sequences are SGHVS and FQNEAQ. The DNA for the CDR3 is TGTGCCAGCAGCTTAGCGCGGGCCTCAGGGACTGAAGCTTTCTTT. Its translation: CASSLARASGTEAFF.

This chain links TRBV6-5 with TRBJ2-7, with 12 bases fitting TRBD1. This CDR3 spans 14 amino acids. V was pared by 4 bases and J by 4 bases, with 2 bases of the junction left unmatched. The germline gives CDR1 MNHEY, CDR2 SVGAGI. The CDR3 is CASSLGQGAYEQYF. CDR3 in DNA: TGTGCCAGCAGTTTGGGACAGGGGGCTTACGAGCAGTACTTC.

This chain links TRBV6-4 with TRBJ2-3; D call uncertain. The CDR3 extends over 13 amino acids. Trimming stripped 4 bases from V and 2 bases from J, with 7 bases between. Germline CDR1 MRHNA, CDR2 SNTAGT. The DNA of the CDR3 is TGTGCCAGCAGTGCCGGTACCACAGATACGCAGTATTTT. Translated: CASSAGTTDTQYF.

The chain uses TRBV9 and TRBJ1-1; D ambiguous. Germline CDR1 reads SGDLS; CDR2 reads YYNGEE. There are 17 residues in the CDR3. Trimming pared 0 bases from V and 1 base from J, leaving 16 bases between. The CDR3 sequence: CASSVGLGREANTEAFF. CDR3 coding DNA: TGTGCCAGCAGCGTAGGCCTAGGGAGGGAAGCGAACACTGAAGCTTTCTTT. Full variable domain (missing parts from reference TRBV9 and TRBJ1-1): DSGVTQTPKHLITATGQRVTLRCSPRSGDLSVYWYQQSLDQGLQFLIQYYNGEERAKGNILERFSAQQFPDLHSELNLSSLELGDSALYFCASSVGLGREANTEAFFGQGTRLTVV.

The chain combines TRBV5-1 with TRBJ2-6, with a weak D call TRBD2 (5 bases). V was shortened by 0 bases and J by 0 bases, with 7 bases between the two germline ends. CDR1 and CDR2 (germline): SGHRS, YFSETQ. The CDR3 extends over 16 amino acids. The CDR3 reads CASSLGGLSGANVLTF. The CDR3, as DNA: TGCGCCAGCAGCTTGGGCGGGCTCTCTGGGGCCAACGTCCTGACTTTC.

V gene TRBV11-2 combines with J gene TRBJ1-1; 7 bases agree with TRBD1. V lost 3 bases, J lost 5 bases, and 3 bases stayed unmatched. Germline V gene data show CDR1 as SGHAT and CDR2 as FQNNGV. The CDR3 spans 13 residues. The CDR3 nucleotides are TGTGCCAGCAGCTTGAGCAGGGGGACTGAAGCTTTCTTT. Translating it yields CASSLSRGTEAFF.

This chain connects TRBV5-5 to TRBJ2-7; perhaps D is TRBD1 or TRBD2 (5 bases each). Trimming left V 3 bases short and J 6 bases short, with 22 bases between. The germline V gene has CDR1 SGHKS and CDR2 YYEKEE (reference sequence). This CDR3 contains 16 residues. Here the CDR3 reads CASSSYPGTAVSEQYF. CDR3 bases: TGTGCCAGCAGCTCCTACCCGGGGACCGCAGTTTCCGAGCAGTACTTC.

The chain combines TRBV19 with TRBJ2-7; D might be TRBD1 or TRBD2, each matching 5 bases. This CDR3 region has 12 residues. Germline values: CDR1 LNHDA, CDR2 SQIVND (reference sequence). The CDR3 here is CGVGPPGGEQYF. The CDR3 DNA sequence: TGTGGCGTGGGACCCCCAGGAGGCGAGCAGTACTTC.

The rearrangement joins TRBV5-4 to TRBJ2-3, with TRBD2 matching 13 bases. Germline loops: CDR1 SGHNT, CDR2 YYREEE (reference sequence). Trimming at V came to 4 bases and at J to 5 bases, leaving 7 bases not matched to a gene. The CDR3 is 16 amino acids. The CDR3 region has the DNA TGTGCCAGCAGCACAGGACTAGCGGGAGTCAGAGATACGCAGTATTTT. Its protein is CASSTGLAGVRDTQYF.

J is TRBJ2-2 and V is TRBV6-2 or TRBV6-3; tentative D call: TRBD2 (5 bases). V was pared by 5 bases and J by 1 base, with 11 bases between. From germline, CDR1 is MNHEY and CDR2 SVGEGT. The CDR3 length is 15 residues. The CDR3 loop reads CASSPYEGNTGELFF. CDR3 nucleotides: TGTGCCAGCAGTCCGTATGAGGGGAACACCGGGGAGCTGTTTTTT.

The rearrangement uses TRBV6-2 or TRBV6-3 and TRBJ2-3, with a possible D match to TRBD1 (6 bases). Between the trimmed V and J ends, which lost 0 bases and 0 bases, there was a span of 7 bases. The CDR3 has 15 residues. Germline loops: CDR1 MNHEY, CDR2 SVGEGT. The CDR3 here is CASSYSDSSTDTQYF. The CDR3 DNA reads TGTGCCAGCAGTTACTCGGACAGTAGCACAGATACGCAGTATTTT.

V and J are TRBV4-1 and TRBJ1-1; TRBD1 agrees at 7 bases. This CDR3 is 15 amino acids long. In germline, CDR1 is MGHRA, CDR2 YSYEKL. Trimming cost V 4 bases and J 5 bases; bases outside gene matches: 10. As DNA, the CDR3 is TGCGCCAGCAGCCTCGCACTGACAGGGTGGACTGAAGCTTTCTTT. Encoded protein: CASSLALTGWTEAFF.

The V and J genes are TRBV12-5 and TRBJ2-7; D gene unclear. The germline V gene has CDR1 LGHNT and CDR2 FRNRAP. This CDR3 is built from 12 residues. Trimming left V 4 bases short and J 4 bases short, with 8 bases between. This CDR3 reads CASGYSQYEQYF. CDR3 bases: TGTGCTAGTGGTTATTCCCAGTACGAGCAGTACTTC.

CDR3 loop: CASSYRTLSNNEQFF. CDR3 nucleotides: TGTGCCAGCAGTTATAGGACTCTCTCAAACAATGAGCAGTTCTTC. The chain is built from TRBV6-2 or TRBV6-3 and TRBJ2-1, with D maybe TRBD2 (5 bases). Germline V gene lookup returns CDR1 MNHEY and CDR2 SVGEGT. This CDR3 is built from 15 residues. With 3 bases removed from V and 5 bases from J, the gap between germline ends came to 14 bases.